Detailed here is one T cell receptor beta chain. Its matching antigen is unknown. One entry per CDR3 protein, called by TCRdb with MiXCR from the reads. The table lists approximately 1,000,000 distinct CDR3 sequences, approximately 31% of them singletons. Germline CDR1 and CDR2: MNHEY and SVGEGT. V was cut by 0 bases and J by 5 bases, with 25 bases left in between. The CDR3 runs to 19 residues. This sample is drawn from a study of T cell repertoires in cytomegalovirus infection. At the level of the study: In the study, CMV epitopes included recently identified HLA-C-restricted and well-studied HLA-B-restricted ones. In public TCR beta signatures, there were indications of both CMV infection and matching HLA type.

General observations from the study: Dominant in the ex vivo response were TCR beta clonotypes restricted by HLA-C and specific for CMV.

The material was cultured CD8+ T cells from PBMCs, obtained from culture after CMV antigen stimulation. This sequence joins TRBV6-2 or TRBV6-3 and TRBJ1-2, with a weak D call TRBD1 (5 bases). The origin of this receptor is a human donor in good health (CMV status not recorded). Some clones in this sample may be carry-over from other donors' samples. CDR3 DNA: TGTGCCAGCAGTTACTCGGGTAGCGTCATCCAGGGTCTGGATTATGGCTACACCTTC. Translated, it gives CASSYSGSVIQGLDYGYTF.